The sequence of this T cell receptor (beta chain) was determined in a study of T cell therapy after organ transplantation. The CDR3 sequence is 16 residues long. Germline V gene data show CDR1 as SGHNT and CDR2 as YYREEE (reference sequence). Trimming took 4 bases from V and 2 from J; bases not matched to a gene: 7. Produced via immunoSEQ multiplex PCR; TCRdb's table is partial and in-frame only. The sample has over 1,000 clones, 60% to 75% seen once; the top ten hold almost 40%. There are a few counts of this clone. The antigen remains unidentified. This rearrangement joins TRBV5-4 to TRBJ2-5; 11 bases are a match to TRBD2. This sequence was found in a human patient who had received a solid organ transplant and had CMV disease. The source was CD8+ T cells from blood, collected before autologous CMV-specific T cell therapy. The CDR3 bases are TGTGCCAGCAGCCCGGATTTAGCGGGGGGGCAAGAGACCCAGTACTTC. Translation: CASSPDLAGGQETQYF.